The 9 T cell receptor beta chains presented below share a single source sample, sequenced in a study of T cells after yellow fever vaccination. Each CDR3 protein gets one entry after TCRdb re-called the 5' RACE reads with MiXCR. This sample carries approximately 600,000 distinct CDR3 sequences, roughly 12% of them seen once, and the ten largest clones take about 15%. This sample comprised PBMCs, obtained on the day of the yellow fever booster vaccination. These receptors were taken from a young man who received the YFV17D yellow fever vaccine.

The chain joins TRBV11-1 to TRBJ2-5; 9 nucleotides line up with TRBD2. The CDR3 extends over 20 amino acids. The V and J ends lost 1 base and 5 bases, in that order; junction bases with no gene match: 20. CDR1 and CDR2 (germline): SGHAT, FQDESV (reference sequence). The CDR3 loop reads CASSLGSAGGPGQVSETQYF. Written as DNA, the CDR3 is TGTGCCAGCAGCTTAGGGTCGGCGGGAGGGCCCGGTCAAGTATCGGAGACCCAGTACTTC.

V gene TRBV4-3 combines with J gene TRBJ2-1; D is possibly TRBD2 (5 bases). Trimming stripped 1 base from V and 9 bases from J, with 10 bases between. Germline CDR1 reads LGHNA; CDR2 reads YSLEER. This CDR3 has 13 amino acids. CDR3 bases: TGCGCCAGCAGCCAAGCGGTACTAGGTGAGCAGTTCTTC. Amino acids: CASSQAVLGEQFF.

The chain carries TRBV7-9 and TRBJ2-1; TRBD1 agrees at 8 bases. V trimming: 4 bases; J trimming: 7 bases; junction bases outside the gene matches: 9. The CDR3 length is 15 residues. Germline loops: CDR1 SEHNR, CDR2 FQNEAQ (reference sequence). The CDR3 region has the DNA TGTGCCAGCAGCTCCGGGACAGGCGTACAAAATGAGCAGTTCTTC. Protein sequence: CASSSGTGVQNEQFF.

This clonotype was seen a handful of times. This chain's CDR3 is CASSSRLAANTDTQYF. CDR3 DNA sequence: TGTGCCAGCAGCTCCCGACTAGCGGCTAACACAGATACGCAGTATTTT. The chain uses TRBV5-4 and TRBJ2-3; TRBD2 aligns across 9 bases. Germline V gene sequence: CDR1 SGHNT, CDR2 YYREEE (reference sequence). Trimming took 3 bases from V and 2 from J; bases not matched to a gene: 7. The CDR3 is 16 amino acids.

J is TRBJ1-5 and V is TRBV11-2; D is uncertain. Germline assignment: CDR1 SGHAT and CDR2 FQNNGV. V lost 1 base to trimming and J lost 0 bases, with 10 bases between them. The CDR3 has 16 amino acids. The CDR3 is CASSLATRYSNQPQHF. CDR3 coding DNA: TGTGCCAGCAGCTTAGCGACCAGATATAGCAATCAGCCCCAGCATTTT.

Only a few counts were recorded for this clonotype. This chain connects TRBV19 to TRBJ2-4, with 8 positions matching TRBD1. Per the germline V gene, CDR1 is LNHDA and CDR2 is SQIVND (reference sequence). After removal of 4 bases from V and 4 bases from J, the junction contained 3 bases not matched to a gene. The CDR3 covers 14 residues. The CDR3 is CASSKRTGKNIQYF. DNA of the CDR3: TGTGCCAGTAGTAAGCGGACAGGGAAAAACATTCAGTACTTC.

The chain has TRBV5-1 and TRBJ2-5; D is perhaps TRBD2 (6 bases). CDR1 SGHRS and CDR2 YFSETQ come from the germline V gene. The CDR3 loop spans 16 amino acids. V lost 0 bases and J 5 bases, leaving 17 bases between the germline ends. The DNA of the CDR3 is TGCGCCAGCAGCTTGGATAGCGGCACTACCCGGGAGACCCAGTACTTC. Its translation is CASSLDSGTTRETQYF.

This clonotype was seen only a few times. V and J are TRBV6-5 and TRBJ1-2; 8 nucleotides match TRBD1. CDR3 size: 12 residues. V was pared by 5 bases and J by 8 bases, with 4 bases of the junction left unmatched. Germline V gene sequence: CDR1 MNHEY, CDR2 SVGAGI. This CDR3 is CASSRTGTGYTF. Here the CDR3 DNA reads TGTGCCAGCAGTAGGACAGGGACCGGCTACACCTTC.

This chain links TRBV6-5 with TRBJ2-1; 10 bases are a match to TRBD2. CDR3 length equals 17 residues. V lost 5 bases, J lost 1 base, and 8 bases stayed unmatched. The germline CDR1 and CDR2 sequences are MNHEY and SVGAGI. In nucleotides, the CDR3 is TGTGCCAGCAGTAACAGGTTGGGACTAGCGTCCTACAATGAGCAGTTCTTC. Translated, it gives CASSNRLGLASYNEQFF.